Described below is a single T cell receptor (beta chain) sequence and its context. The identical CDR3 is also encoded by other nucleotide sequences in the sample. The data were produced by immunoSEQ multiplex PCR, yet TCRdb's version contains in-frame clones alone and is incomplete. The sample lists roughly 74,000 clones, around 92% occurring once. The data stem from a study of OX40 agonist ivuxolimab in advanced cancers. This CDR3 has 14 amino acids. The V and J ends lost 0 bases and 4 bases respectively, with 9 bases between them. Germline CDR1 MNHEY, CDR2 SVGAGI. Material: CD4+ or CD8+ T cells sorted from blood, obtained in a trial of the OX40 agonist ivuxolimab. The V gene is TRBV6-5, the J gene TRBJ1-2, with D perhaps TRBD1 (5 bases). The source is an adult with an advanced solid tumor such as melanoma, head and neck, liver or kidney cancer. As DNA, the CDR3 is TGTGCCAGCAGTTACTCGGAGGGGCCCTATGGCTACACCTTC. This gives the protein CASSYSEGPYGYTF.